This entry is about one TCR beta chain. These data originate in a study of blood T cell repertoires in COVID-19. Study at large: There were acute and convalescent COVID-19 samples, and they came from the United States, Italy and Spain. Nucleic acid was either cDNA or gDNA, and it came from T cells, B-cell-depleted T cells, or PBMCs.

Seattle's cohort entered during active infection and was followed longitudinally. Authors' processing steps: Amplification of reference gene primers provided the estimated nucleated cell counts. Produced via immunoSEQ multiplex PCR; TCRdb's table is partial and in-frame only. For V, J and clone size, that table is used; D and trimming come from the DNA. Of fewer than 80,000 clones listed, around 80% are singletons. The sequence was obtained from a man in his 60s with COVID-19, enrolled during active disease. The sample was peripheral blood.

Here the CDR3 reads CASSYSQGLTEAFF. CDR3 DNA: TGTGCCAGCAGTTACTCCCAGGGGCTAACTGAAGCTTTCTTT. This chain joins TRBV6-5 and TRBJ1-1; possibly TRBD1 for D (6 bases). In germline, CDR1 is MNHEY, CDR2 SVGAGI. Between the trimmed V and J ends, which lost 0 bases and 5 bases, there was a span of 10 bases. This CDR3 has 14 amino acids.